This passage covers 25 T cell receptor beta chains from one sample sequenced in a study of T cell responses to AZD1222 COVID-19 vaccine (dated by TCRdb to the early 2020s). Library preparation employed the immunoSEQ multiplex PCR assay. TCRdb limited this immuneACCESS table to in-frame rearrangements with V and J called. A share of clones is missing; checked studies link under half to unresolved V genes, and the rest is unexplained. For this sample there are approximately 93,000 clones; about 92% appear just once. The top ten constitute approximately 5.3% of the sample. The intended sense of this specimen's time point label: about 28 days (+/-7) after the second vaccine dose. Sequences were derived from peripheral blood, sampled 28 days after the second AZD1222 dose. The receptors come from an adult who received the AZD1222 COVID-19 vaccine.

This clone was counted once. The chain links TRBV18 to TRBJ2-3; D may be TRBD2 (6 bases). Germline V gene data show CDR1 as KGHSH and CDR2 as LQKENI. The V and J ends lost 3 bases and 2 bases respectively, with 9 bases between them. The CDR3 has 14 residues. In nucleotides, the CDR3 is TGTGCCAGCTCACCGCGGGACTTCACAGATACGCAGTATTTT. It specifies CASSPRDFTDTQYF.

The sample holds one count of this clone. The chain recombines TRBV6-5 with TRBJ2-7; TRBD1 agrees at 8 bases. The CDR3 totals 14 residues. V lost 5 bases and J lost 2; bases outside the gene matches: 5. Germline V gene lookup returns CDR1 MNHEY and CDR2 SVGAGI. Here the CDR3 reads CASSPATGAYEQYF. In DNA, the CDR3 is TGTGCCAGCAGTCCCGCGACAGGGGCCTACGAGCAGTACTTC.

The J gene is TRBJ1-5, the V gene TRBV30, with D possibly TRBD1 on 5 matching bases. The CDR3 is 16 residues long. Looked up from germline, CDR1 is GTSNPN and CDR2 is SVGIG (reference sequence). Deletions cut 4 bases from V and 3 bases from J, with 19 bases between. The CDR3 DNA reads as TGTGCCTGGACCCGCCGAGGGGTAAATCCCAATCAGCCCCAGCATTTT. Protein: CAWTRRGVNPNQPQHF.

The chain combines TRBV11-1 with TRBJ2-5, with 7 bases that match TRBD1. V lost 1 base and J lost 9; bases outside the gene matches: 5. The V gene's germline CDR1 is SGHAT and CDR2 FQDESV (reference sequence). CDR3 length: 13 residues. The CDR3 is CASSLVNQGAQYF. CDR3 bases: TGTGCCAGCAGCTTAGTGAACCAGGGGGCCCAGTACTTC.

V and J are TRBV7-2 and TRBJ1-5; TRBD1 might be the D (6 bases). Germline V gene data show CDR1 as SGHTA and CDR2 as FQGNSA. Trimming cost V 4 bases and J 5 bases, with 24 bases left between them. This CDR3 has 18 amino acids. CDR3 amino acids: CASSSEGTRAGEDQPQHF. The CDR3 region has the DNA TGTGCCAGCAGCTCGGAGGGAACACGGGCAGGGGAGGATCAGCCCCAGCATTTT.

The rearrangement uses TRBV4-2 and TRBJ1-4, with a possible D match to TRBD1 (5 bases). Germline loops: CDR1 LGHNA, CDR2 YNFKEQ. The CDR3 is 19 amino acids. V was trimmed by 1 base and J by 0 bases, leaving 18 bases between them. The CDR3 protein is CASSQAGRGEEATNEKLFF. The CDR3 DNA is TGTGCCAGCAGCCAAGCTGGGAGAGGGGAAGAAGCAACTAATGAAAAACTGTTTTTT.

CDR3: CASSSTTSRNEQFF. The CDR3 DNA reads TGCGCCAGCAGCTCGACGACTAGCAGGAATGAGCAGTTCTTC. This chain joins TRBV5-1 and TRBJ2-1; 7 positions agree with TRBD2. CDR1 and CDR2 (germline): SGHRS, YFSETQ. The junction had 7 bases not matched to a gene; V was cut back by 3 bases and J by 7 bases. This CDR3 is 14 amino acids long.

The chain recombines TRBV9 with TRBJ2-5; TRBD1 is a possible D gene (6 bases). The ends were cut back, 4 bases at V and 4 bases at J, with 17 bases in the middle. CDR1 is SGDLS, CDR2 YYNGEE, per germline. This CDR3 contains 15 residues. DNA of the CDR3: TGTGCCAGCAGCATCGAAACAGGGATGATAGAGACCCAGTACTTC. Translating it yields CASSIETGMIETQYF. Using reference TRBV9 and TRBJ2-5 for the parts outside the CDR3, the full variable domain is DSGVTQTPKHLITATGQRVTLRCSPRSGDLSVYWYQQSLDQGLQFLIQYYNGEERAKGNILERFSAQQFPDLHSELNLSSLELGDSALYFCASSIETGMIETQYFGPGTRLLVL.

The CDR3 spells CASSLALYGYTF. The CDR3 DNA reads as TGTGCCAGCAGCTTAGCGTTATATGGCTACACCTTC. V usage is TRBV7-9 and J usage is TRBJ1-2; D call uncertain. Germline CDR1 is SEHNR and CDR2 is FQNEAQ (reference sequence). The CDR3 is 12 amino acids. With 0 bases removed from V and 5 bases from J, the gap between germline ends came to 4 bases. The variable domain in full, with the rest retrieved from reference TRBV7-9 and TRBJ1-2, is DTGVSQNPRHKITKRGQNVTFRCDPISEHNRLYWYRQTLGQGPEFLTYFQNEAQLEKSRLLSDRFSAERPKGSFSTLEIQRTEQGDSAMYLCASSLALYGYTFGSGTRLTVV.

This chain joins TRBV11-2 and TRBJ1-2, with a tentative D call TRBD1 (6 bases). Germline loops: CDR1 SGHAT, CDR2 FQNNGV. V lost 5 bases to trimming and J lost 3 bases, with 10 bases between them. This CDR3 has 13 residues. The CDR3 sequence: CASSQDSHYGYTF. CDR3 DNA: TGTGCCAGCAGCCAGGACAGTCACTATGGCTACACCTTC.

The J gene is TRBJ2-7, the V gene TRBV19; TRBD2 is a possible D gene (6 bases). Germline V gives CDR1 LNHDA, CDR2 SQIVND (reference sequence). This CDR3 spans 13 amino acids. V lost 5 bases and J 4 bases, leaving 12 bases between the germline ends. The CDR3 DNA reads as TGTGCCAGTAGTGGAGGGTTGACTTACGAGCAGTACTTC. Its protein product is CASSGGLTYEQYF.

The V call is TRBV6-5, the J call TRBJ2-3; no definite D call. The CDR3 runs 14 residues. The V gene lost 0 bases and the J gene lost 3 bases, with 7 bases spanning the gap. From germline, CDR1 is MNHEY and CDR2 SVGAGI. The CDR3 DNA sequence: TGTGCCAGCAGTTACTCGCCACTTACAGATACGCAGTATTTT. Amino acids: CASSYSPLTDTQYF.

The J gene is TRBJ1-2, the V gene TRBV27, with 7 bases aligning to TRBD1. CDR1 is MNHEY, CDR2 SMNVEV, per germline (reference sequence). This CDR3 contains 15 residues. Trimming cost V 0 bases and J 1 base; bases outside gene matches: 2. The CDR3 loop reads CASSLSGTDNYGYTF. The CDR3 DNA reads TGTGCCAGCAGTTTATCGGGGACAGATAACTATGGCTACACCTTC.

This sequence joins TRBV7-9 and TRBJ2-3; TRBD1 aligns across 8 bases. V lost 4 bases, J lost 0 bases, and 9 bases stayed unmatched. Per the germline V gene, CDR1 is SEHNR and CDR2 is FQNEAQ (reference sequence). The CDR3 has 17 amino acids. As DNA, the CDR3 is TGTGCCAGCAGCTCCCCCGGGACAGGAGCCAGCACAGATACGCAGTATTTT. Amino acid sequence: CASSSPGTGASTDTQYF.

This sequence joins TRBV29-1 and TRBJ1-2; D gene uncertain. With 3 bases removed from V and 3 bases from J, the gap between germline ends came to 11 bases. The CDR3 runs to 13 residues. Germline V CDR1 and CDR2: SQVTM, ANQGSEA. As DNA, the CDR3 is TGCAGCGTTGAGTTCGGCGGGCACTATGGCTACACCTTC. Its protein product is CSVEFGGHYGYTF.

The chain uses TRBV5-6 and TRBJ2-7; TRBD1 matches at 8 bases. J was trimmed by 2 bases and V by 3 bases; bases with no gene match: 4. Per the germline V gene, CDR1 is SGHDT and CDR2 is YYEEEE. The CDR3 consists of 14 residues. The CDR3 DNA follows: TGTGCCAGCAGCTCGTCGGACAGGGCCTACGAGCAGTACTTC. Translated: CASSSSDRAYEQYF.

The rearrangement joins TRBV7-6 to TRBJ2-5, with 10 bases matching TRBD1. The V and J ends lost 5 bases and 4 bases, in that order; junction bases with no gene match: 10. From germline, CDR1 is SGHVS and CDR2 FNYEAQ. The CDR3 covers 16 residues. The CDR3 DNA sequence: TGTGCCAGCAGCGCACCCTACCGGGACAGGGGAGAGACCCAGTACTTC. Protein: CASSAPYRDRGETQYF.

The chain is built from TRBV7-3 and TRBJ2-3, with 7 bases identical to TRBD1. The trim removed 2 bases at V and 1 base at J, leaving 6 bases unmatched. Per germline, CDR1 SGHTA and CDR2 FQGTGA. The CDR3 extends over 16 amino acids. The CDR3 region is CASSLGQGEGTDTQYF. Here the CDR3 DNA reads TGTGCCAGCAGCTTAGGTCAGGGGGAAGGCACAGATACGCAGTATTTT.

V gene TRBV4-3 combines with J gene TRBJ2-2; D not certain. Germline-derived CDR1 and CDR2 are LGHNA and YSLEER. Trimming took off 1 base at V and 10 bases at J, with 19 bases between the two ends. This CDR3 comprises 16 residues. The chain's CDR3 is CASSQVAYRGDVELFF. The CDR3 DNA is TGCGCCAGCAGCCAAGTCGCTTATCGTGGAGATGTGGAGCTGTTTTTT.

V gene TRBV4-1 combines with J gene TRBJ1-2; D gene unclear. Germline V gene lookup returns CDR1 MGHRA and CDR2 YSYEKL. CDR3 size: 15 residues. Trimming removed 1 base at V and 4 bases at J, with 13 bases between. Written as DNA, the CDR3 is TGCGCCAGCAGCCAAGCCGGCCAGGTCCTCTATGGCTACACCTTC. It codes for CASSQAGQVLYGYTF.

J is TRBJ1-1 and V is TRBV4-1; unclear D gene. The CDR3 extends over 15 amino acids. V gave up 0 bases and J gave up 7 bases, with 15 bases separating them. The germline gives CDR1 MGHRA, CDR2 YSYEKL. CDR3 DNA: TGCGCCAGCAGCCAAGATCGTCTCCGGGCCATTGAAGCTTTCTTT. Its translation is CASSQDRLRAIEAFF.

The chain carries TRBV9 and TRBJ2-1; 12 bases fit TRBD2. Germline V gene lookup returns CDR1 SGDLS and CDR2 YYNGEE. With 1 base clipped from V and 5 bases from J, the junction kept 1 base outside the gene matches. The CDR3 extends over 15 amino acids. CDR3 sequence: CASSVTSGGNNEQFF. DNA of the CDR3: TGTGCCAGCAGCGTAACTAGCGGGGGGAACAATGAGCAGTTCTTC. Using reference TRBV9 and TRBJ2-1 for the parts outside the CDR3, the full variable domain is DSGVTQTPKHLITATGQRVTLRCSPRSGDLSVYWYQQSLDQGLQFLIQYYNGEERAKGNILERFSAQQFPDLHSELNLSSLELGDSALYFCASSVTSGGNNEQFFGPGTRLTVL.

The CDR3 bases are TGCGCCAGCAGCCCAGCTGGGGCAGCTCCCGAGCAGTACTTC. This encodes CASSPAGAAPEQYF. This chain links TRBV5-1 with TRBJ2-7, with D tentatively TRBD1 (5 bases). V lost 4 bases and J lost 6, with 17 bases in between. The CDR3 runs 14 residues. Germline CDR1 SGHRS, CDR2 YFSETQ.

The J gene is TRBJ2-2, the V gene TRBV14; no firm D call. Trimming shortened V by 0 bases and J by 6 bases, and 5 bases separated the two germline ends. Germline CDR1 SGHDN, CDR2 FVKESK. The CDR3 consists of 13 residues. The CDR3 nucleotides are TGTGCCAGCAGCCAAGATTTGCCCGGGGAGCTGTTTTTT. Protein sequence: CASSQDLPGELFF. The variable domain in full, completed from reference TRBV14 and TRBJ2-2, reads EAGVTQFPSHSVIEKGQTVTLRCDPISGHDNLYWYRRVMGKEIKFLLHFVKESKQDESGMPNNRFLAERTGGTYSTLKVQPAELEDSGVYFCASSQDLPGELFFGEGSRLTVL.

This sequence joins TRBV6-2 or TRBV6-3 and TRBJ2-1, with D unclear. Germline V gene sequence: CDR1 MNHEY, CDR2 SVGEGT. This CDR3 contains 12 residues. Trimming removed 2 bases at V and 4 bases at J, with 3 bases between. For the CDR3, the DNA is TGTGCCAGCAGTTACGGGTACAATGAGCAGTTCTTC. The encoded protein is CASSYGYNEQFF.